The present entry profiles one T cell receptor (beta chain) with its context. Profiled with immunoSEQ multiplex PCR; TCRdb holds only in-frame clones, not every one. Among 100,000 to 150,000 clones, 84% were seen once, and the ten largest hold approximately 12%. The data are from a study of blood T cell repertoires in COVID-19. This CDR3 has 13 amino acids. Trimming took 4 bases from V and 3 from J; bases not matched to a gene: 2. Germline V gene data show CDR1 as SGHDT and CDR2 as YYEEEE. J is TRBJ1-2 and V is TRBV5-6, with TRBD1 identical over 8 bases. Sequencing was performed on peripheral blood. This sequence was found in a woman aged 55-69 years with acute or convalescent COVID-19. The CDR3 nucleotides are TGTGCCAGCAGCGTGGACAGGGACTATGGCTACACCTTC. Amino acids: CASSVDRDYGYTF. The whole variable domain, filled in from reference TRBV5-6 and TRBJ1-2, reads DAGVTQSPTHLIKTRGQQVTLRCSPKSGHDTVSWYQQALGQGPQFIFQYYEEEERQRGNFPDRFSGHQFPNYSSELNVNALLLGDSALYLCASSVDRDYGYTFGSGTRLTVV.